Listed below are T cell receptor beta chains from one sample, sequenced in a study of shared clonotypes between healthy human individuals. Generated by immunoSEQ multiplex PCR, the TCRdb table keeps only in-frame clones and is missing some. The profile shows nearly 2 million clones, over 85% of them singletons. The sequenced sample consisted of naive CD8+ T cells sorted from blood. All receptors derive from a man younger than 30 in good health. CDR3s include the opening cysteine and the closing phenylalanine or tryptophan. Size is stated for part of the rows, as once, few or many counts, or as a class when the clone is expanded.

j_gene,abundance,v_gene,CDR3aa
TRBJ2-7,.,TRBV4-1,CASSQLDRGDYEQYF
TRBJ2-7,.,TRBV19,CASSIEGTNTEQYF
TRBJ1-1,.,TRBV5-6,CASSLSPGQNTEAFF
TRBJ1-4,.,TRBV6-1,CASSADRGEHFREKLFF
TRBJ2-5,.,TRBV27,CASSSDSEETQYF
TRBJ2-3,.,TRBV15,CATSSLEGFSTDTQYF
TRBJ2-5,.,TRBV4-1,CASSPWRGETQYF
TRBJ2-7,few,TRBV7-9,CASSLGAEQYF
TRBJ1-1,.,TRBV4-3,CASSQRDFTEAFF
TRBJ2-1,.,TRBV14,CASSQVDPEQFF
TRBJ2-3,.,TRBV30,CAWSVGGSSTDTQYF
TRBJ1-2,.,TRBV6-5,CASRTTGEGIYGYTF
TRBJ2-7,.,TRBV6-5,CASSWDQGAARYEQYF
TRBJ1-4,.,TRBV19,CASGDRAFNEKLFF
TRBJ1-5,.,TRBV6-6,CASSTRGADQPQHF
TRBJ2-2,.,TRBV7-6,CASRGEDTGELFF
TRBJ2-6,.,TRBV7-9,CASSSLAASGANVLTF
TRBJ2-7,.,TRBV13,CASSLGHGGSYEQYF
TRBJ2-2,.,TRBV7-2,CASSPGRTGELFF
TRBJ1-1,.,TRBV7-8,CASSSDGNTEAFF
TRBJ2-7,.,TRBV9,CASSVGGSAYEQYF
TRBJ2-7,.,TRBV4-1,CASSQYLETSGFPYEQYF
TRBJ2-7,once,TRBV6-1,CASSHPRGYSYEQYF
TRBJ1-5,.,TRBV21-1,CASSPLTGTTNQPQHF
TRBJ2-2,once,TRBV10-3,CASRLADTGELFF
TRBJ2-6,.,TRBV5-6,CASSWGAISGANVLTF
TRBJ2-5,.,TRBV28,CASSYWTEETQYF
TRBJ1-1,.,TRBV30,CAWSLRTATEAFF
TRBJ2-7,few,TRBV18,CAMGRPSYEQYF
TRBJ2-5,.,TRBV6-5,CASSPAGPAETQYF
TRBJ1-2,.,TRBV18,CASSLPGTGGFLFGYTF
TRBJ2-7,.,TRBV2,CASRQGTSDYEQYF